These 13 T cell receptor beta chains came from one sample sequenced in a study of cytomegalovirus exposure and HLA in healthy donors. The protocol was immunoSEQ multiplex PCR, while the TCRdb copy is restricted to in-frame clones and leaves out a portion. This sample yields about 120,000 clones, of which about 91% are seen a single time; more than 1% belongs to the top ten. Sequenced sample: PBMCs. These TCRs come from a woman aged 18-29 years in good health and CMV-seronegative.

V and J are TRBV5-1 and TRBJ1-1; maybe TRBD1 (6 bases). The CDR3 is 14 amino acids. The V gene lost 0 bases and the J gene lost 11 bases, with 17 bases spanning the gap. Germline CDR1 and CDR2: SGHRS and YFSETQ. CDR3 region: CASSLGAGANRAFF. CDR3 sequence (DNA): TGCGCCAGCAGCTTGGGGGCAGGGGCTAACCGGGCTTTCTTT.

This chain joins TRBV9 and TRBJ2-7; 7 bases are shared with TRBD1. Germline values: CDR1 SGDLS, CDR2 YYNGEE. CDR3 length: 14 residues. The ends lost 3 bases at V and 5 bases at J; junction bases unmatched: 8. CDR3 region: CASSGPRGNNEQYF. CDR3 DNA: TGTGCCAGCAGCGGGCCCAGGGGGAATAACGAGCAGTACTTC.

This chain connects TRBV5-1 to TRBJ2-2, with a tentative D call TRBD1 (5 bases). This CDR3 region has 15 residues. Per germline, CDR1 SGHRS and CDR2 YFSETQ. V shed 2 bases and J shed 1 base, with 9 bases lying between them. CDR3 DNA: TGCGCCAGCAGCTTAATGGGGCAGAACACCGGGGAGCTGTTTTTT. This gives the protein CASSLMGQNTGELFF.

The chain couples TRBV5-4 to TRBJ1-2, with TRBD1 as a possible D gene (5 bases). V was pared by 2 bases and J by 2 bases, with 7 bases between. Per germline, CDR1 SGHNT and CDR2 YYREEE (reference sequence). CDR3 size: 13 residues. This CDR3 is CASSFDSNYGYTF. For the CDR3, the DNA is TGTGCCAGCAGCTTCGACAGCAACTATGGCTACACCTTC.

V usage is TRBV19 and J usage is TRBJ1-1; TRBD1 matches 8 bases. The germline V gene has CDR1 LNHDA and CDR2 SQIVND (reference sequence). Trimming cost V 3 bases and J 5 bases; bases outside gene matches: 5. The CDR3 contains 14 residues. For the CDR3, the DNA is TGTGCCAGTAGTATCGGCCAGGGGGCGACTGAAGCTTTCTTT. Its protein is CASSIGQGATEAFF.

V usage is TRBV5-1 and J usage is TRBJ2-3, with D possibly matching TRBD1 (6 bases). V lost 0 bases and J lost 2, with 7 bases in between. The CDR3 sequence is 14 residues long. CDR1 and CDR2 (germline): SGHRS, YFSETQ. CDR3 in amino acids: CASSLGTVTDTQYF. CDR3 DNA sequence: TGCGCCAGCAGCTTGGGGACAGTCACAGATACGCAGTATTTT.

This chain connects TRBV6-5 to TRBJ2-5; tentatively, D is TRBD2 (6 bases). Germline CDR1 MNHEY, CDR2 SVGAGI. This CDR3 region has 15 residues. V shed 7 bases and J shed 1 base, with 16 bases lying between them. The CDR3 sequence is CASTSTRGGQETQYF. The DNA of the CDR3 is TGTGCCAGCACCTCAACTCGGGGAGGCCAAGAGACCCAGTACTTC.

The chain uses TRBV29-1 and TRBJ2-7; TRBD1 matches at 9 bases. The V segment lost 4 bases and the J segment 6 bases; nucleotides outside the gene matches: 13. Per the germline V gene, CDR1 is SQVTM and CDR2 is ANQGSEA. This CDR3 has 15 amino acids. DNA for the CDR3: TGCAGCGTTGGGGGACCGGGACAGGGTCTGCCCGAGCAGTACTTC. It encodes CSVGGPGQGLPEQYF.

The rearrangement links TRBV6-1 to TRBJ2-1; the match to TRBD1 covers 12 bases. This CDR3 contains 14 residues. The V segment lost 3 bases and the J segment 10 bases; nucleotides outside the gene matches: 4. Germline CDR1 reads MNHNS; CDR2 reads SASEGT. The CDR3 DNA reads as TGTGCCAGCAGTGACCGGGACAGGGGGCGCGAGCAGTTCTTC. Its protein is CASSDRDRGREQFF.

Comment on this clone: Other DNA sequences of this sample code for an identical CDR3. This chain links TRBV20-1 with TRBJ2-1; tentatively, D is TRBD2 (5 bases). Germline CDR1 DFQATT, CDR2 SNEGSKA (reference sequence). With 3 bases removed from V and 10 bases from J, the gap between germline ends came to 7 bases. The CDR3 covers 10 residues. The CDR3 spells CSARRAEQFF. The CDR3, as DNA: TGCAGTGCTAGGAGGGCAGAGCAGTTCTTC.

The CDR3 is CTSSHPGQGILNTEAFF. The DNA of the CDR3 is TGCACCAGCAGTCATCCGGGACAGGGAATCCTGAACACTGAAGCTTTCTTT. The V and J genes are TRBV1 and TRBJ1-1; the tabulated D call, TRBD1, remains unverified against the DNA. TRBV1 is given as a pseudogene. The CDR3 is 17 residues long.

This rearrangement joins TRBV10-1 to TRBJ2-1; the match to TRBD2 covers 7 bases. From germline, CDR1 is WNHNN and CDR2 SYGVQD (reference sequence). This CDR3 is built from 15 residues. The junction had 8 bases not matched to a gene; V was cut back by 0 bases and J by 9 bases. Written as DNA, the CDR3 is TGCGCCAGCAGTGAGTCGACTTCGGGGGGAGGTGAGCAGTTCTTC. Translation: CASSESTSGGGEQFF.

The V and J genes are TRBV6-5 and TRBJ1-5; TRBD1 agrees at 8 bases. The CDR3 sequence is 14 residues long. CDR1 MNHEY and CDR2 SVGAGI come from the germline V gene. With V trimmed by 6 bases and J by 2 bases, 3 bases remained unmatched. The CDR3 nucleotides read TGTGCCAGCAGCCTGACAGGGGGCAATCAGCCCCAGCATTTT. It encodes CASSLTGGNQPQHF.